Included here is one TCR beta chain sequence, with context. Its matching antigen is unknown. The data belong to a study of T cell clusters in autoimmune cytopenias. Study information: A median of roughly 54,000 TRB reads per sample yielded a median roughly 2,500 distinct clonotypes.

The CDR3 is made up of 15 amino acids. CDR1 is MNHNS, CDR2 SASEGT, per germline. TRB was amplified by touch-down multiplex PCR, primer pools A and B combined. TCRdb reanalyzed the multiplex PCR reads and collapses them to one entry per CDR3 protein, without DNA. This sample's table has about 8,400 distinct CDR3 sequences. Study results and caveats: Clustering suggested that physiological T cell clusters were missing in primary autoimmune cytopenia patients.

TRB was amplified from roughly 270 ng of peripheral blood genomic DNA per sample. The sequence derives from a human donor with an autoimmune cytopenia or autoimmune hepatitis (not recorded which). The chain combines TRBV6-1 with TRBJ2-5; as DNA is missing, the TRBD2 call by TCRdb cannot be tested. Sequenced sample: peripheral blood. CDR3: CASRRLAGGLETQYF.